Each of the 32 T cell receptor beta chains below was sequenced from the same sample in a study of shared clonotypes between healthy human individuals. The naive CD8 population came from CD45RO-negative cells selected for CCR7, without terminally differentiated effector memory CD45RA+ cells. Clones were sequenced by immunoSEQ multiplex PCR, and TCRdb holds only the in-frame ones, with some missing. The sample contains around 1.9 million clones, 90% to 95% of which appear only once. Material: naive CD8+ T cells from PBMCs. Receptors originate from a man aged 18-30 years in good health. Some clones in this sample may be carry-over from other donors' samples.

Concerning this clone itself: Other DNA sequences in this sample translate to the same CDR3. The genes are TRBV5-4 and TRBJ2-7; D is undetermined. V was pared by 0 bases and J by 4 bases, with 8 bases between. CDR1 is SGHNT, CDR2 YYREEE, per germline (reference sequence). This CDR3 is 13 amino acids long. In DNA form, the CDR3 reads TGTGCCAGCAGCTTGGGGACCGTATACGAGCAGTACTTC. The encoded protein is CASSLGTVYEQYF.

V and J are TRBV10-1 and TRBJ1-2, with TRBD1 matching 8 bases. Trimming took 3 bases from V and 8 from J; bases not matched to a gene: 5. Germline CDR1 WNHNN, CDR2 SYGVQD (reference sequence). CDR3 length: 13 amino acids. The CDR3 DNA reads TGCGCCAGCAGTGACGGACAGGGCGGAGGCTACACCTTC. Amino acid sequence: CASSDGQGGGYTF.

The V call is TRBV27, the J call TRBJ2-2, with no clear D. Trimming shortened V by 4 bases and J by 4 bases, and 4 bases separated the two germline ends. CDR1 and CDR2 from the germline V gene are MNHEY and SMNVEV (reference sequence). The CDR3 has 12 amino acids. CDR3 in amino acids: CASSYPTGELFF. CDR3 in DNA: TGTGCCAGCAGTTATCCCACCGGGGAGCTGTTTTTT.

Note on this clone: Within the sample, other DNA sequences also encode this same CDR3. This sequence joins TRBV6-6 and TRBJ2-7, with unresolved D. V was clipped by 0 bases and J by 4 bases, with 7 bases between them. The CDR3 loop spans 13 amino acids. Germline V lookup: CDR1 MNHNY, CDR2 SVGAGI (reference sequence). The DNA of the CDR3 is TGTGCCAGCAGTTACTCCAGCGCGTACGAGCAGTACTTC. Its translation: CASSYSSAYEQYF.

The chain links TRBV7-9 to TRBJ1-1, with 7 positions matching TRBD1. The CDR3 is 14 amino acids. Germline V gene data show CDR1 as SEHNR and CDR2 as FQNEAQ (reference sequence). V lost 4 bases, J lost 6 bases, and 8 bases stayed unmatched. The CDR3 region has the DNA TGTGCCAGCAGCTACGTTATGGGGACAGCTGAAGCTTTCTTT. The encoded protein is CASSYVMGTAEAFF.

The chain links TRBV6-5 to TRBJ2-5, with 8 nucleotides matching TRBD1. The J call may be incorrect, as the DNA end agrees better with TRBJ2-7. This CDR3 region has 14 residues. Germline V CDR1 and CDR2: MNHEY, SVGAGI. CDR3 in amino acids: CASSARGPFYEQYF. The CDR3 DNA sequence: TGTGCCAGCAGTGCCAGGGGGCCCTTCTACGAGCAGTACTTC.

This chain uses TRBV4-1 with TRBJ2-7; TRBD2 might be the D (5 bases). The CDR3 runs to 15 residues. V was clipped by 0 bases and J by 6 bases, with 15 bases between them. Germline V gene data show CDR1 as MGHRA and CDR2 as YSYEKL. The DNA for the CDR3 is TGCGCCAGCAGCCAAGAATGGACTCCCCTGAGCGAGCAGTACTTC. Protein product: CASSQEWTPLSEQYF.

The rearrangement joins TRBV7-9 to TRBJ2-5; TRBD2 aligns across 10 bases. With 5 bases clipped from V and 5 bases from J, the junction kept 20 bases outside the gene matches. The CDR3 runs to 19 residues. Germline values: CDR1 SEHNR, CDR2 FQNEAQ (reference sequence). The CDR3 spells CASSPFARLAGRVRETQYF. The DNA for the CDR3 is TGTGCCAGCAGCCCCTTTGCGAGACTAGCGGGCAGGGTGCGGGAGACCCAGTACTTC. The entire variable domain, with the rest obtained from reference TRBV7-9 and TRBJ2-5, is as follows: DTGVSQNPRHKITKRGQNVTFRCDPISEHNRLYWYRQTLGQGPEFLTYFQNEAQLEKSRLLSDRFSAERPKGSFSTLEIQRTEQGDSAMYLCASSPFARLAGRVRETQYFGPGTRLLVL.

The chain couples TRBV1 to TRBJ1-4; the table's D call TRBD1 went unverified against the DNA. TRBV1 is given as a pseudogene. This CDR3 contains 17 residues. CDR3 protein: CTSSQGLHKTEYEKLFF. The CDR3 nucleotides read TGCACCAGCAGCCAGGGGCTCCACAAAACCGAATATGAAAAACTGTTTTTT.

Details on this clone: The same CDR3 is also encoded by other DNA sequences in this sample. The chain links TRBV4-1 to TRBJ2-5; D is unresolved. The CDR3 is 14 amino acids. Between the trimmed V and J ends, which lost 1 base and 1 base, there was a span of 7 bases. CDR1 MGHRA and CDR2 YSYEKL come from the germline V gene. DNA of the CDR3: TGCGCCAGCAGCCAAGTCGGGCCCCAAGAGACCCAGTACTTC. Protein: CASSQVGPQETQYF.

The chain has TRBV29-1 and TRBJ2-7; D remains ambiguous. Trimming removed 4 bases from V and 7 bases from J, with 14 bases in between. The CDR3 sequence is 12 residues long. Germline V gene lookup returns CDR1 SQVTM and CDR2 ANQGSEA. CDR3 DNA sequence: TGCAGCGTTGTCGGCAAAGGTTTGGAGCAGTACTTC. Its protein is CSVVGKGLEQYF.

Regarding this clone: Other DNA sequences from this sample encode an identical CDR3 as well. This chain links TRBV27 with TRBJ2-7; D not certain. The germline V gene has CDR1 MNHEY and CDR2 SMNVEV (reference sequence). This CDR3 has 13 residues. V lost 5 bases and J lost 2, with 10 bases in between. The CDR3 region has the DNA TGTGCCAGCAGTCTTCGAGGAGCCTACGAGCAGTACTTC. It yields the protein CASSLRGAYEQYF.

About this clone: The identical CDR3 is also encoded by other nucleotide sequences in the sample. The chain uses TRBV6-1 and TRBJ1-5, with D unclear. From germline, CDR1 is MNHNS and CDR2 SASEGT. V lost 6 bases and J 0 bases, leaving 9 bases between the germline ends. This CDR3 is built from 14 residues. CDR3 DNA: TGTGCCAGCAGCGCCCGATCTAGCAATCAGCCCCAGCATTTT. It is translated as CASSARSSNQPQHF.

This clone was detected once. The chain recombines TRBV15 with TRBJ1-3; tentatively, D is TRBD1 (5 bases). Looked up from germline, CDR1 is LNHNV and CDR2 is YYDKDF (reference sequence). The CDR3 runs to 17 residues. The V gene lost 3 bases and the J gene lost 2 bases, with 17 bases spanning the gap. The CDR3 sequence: CATSSALFETAGNTIYF. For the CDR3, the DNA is TGTGCCACCAGCAGTGCTCTTTTTGAGACAGCTGGAAACACCATATATTTT. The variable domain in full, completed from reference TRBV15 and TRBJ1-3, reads DAMVIQNPRYQVTQFGKPVTLSCSQTLNHNVMYWYQQKSSQAPKLLFHYYDKDFNNEADTPDNFQSRRPNTSFCFLDIRSPGLGDTAMYLCATSSALFETAGNTIYFGEGSWLTVV.

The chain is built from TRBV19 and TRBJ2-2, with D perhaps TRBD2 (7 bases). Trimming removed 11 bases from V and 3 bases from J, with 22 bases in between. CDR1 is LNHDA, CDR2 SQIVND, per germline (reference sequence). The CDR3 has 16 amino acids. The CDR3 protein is CAAARGGAYDTGELFF. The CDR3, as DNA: TGTGCCGCAGCTCGAGGGGGGGCATACGACACCGGGGAGCTGTTTTTT.

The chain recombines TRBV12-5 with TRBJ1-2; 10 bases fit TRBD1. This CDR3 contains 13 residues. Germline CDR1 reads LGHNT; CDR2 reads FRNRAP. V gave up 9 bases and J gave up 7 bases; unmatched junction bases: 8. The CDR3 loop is CASSGGTGVGYTF. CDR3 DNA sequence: TGTGCTAGCAGCGGCGGGACAGGGGTTGGCTACACCTTC.

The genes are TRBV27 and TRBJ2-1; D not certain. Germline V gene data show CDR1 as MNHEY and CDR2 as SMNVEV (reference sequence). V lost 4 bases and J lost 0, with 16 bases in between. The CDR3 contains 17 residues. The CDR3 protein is CASSYTRQTSSYNEQFF. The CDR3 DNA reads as TGTGCCAGCAGTTACACCCGGCAGACAAGCTCCTACAATGAGCAGTTCTTC.

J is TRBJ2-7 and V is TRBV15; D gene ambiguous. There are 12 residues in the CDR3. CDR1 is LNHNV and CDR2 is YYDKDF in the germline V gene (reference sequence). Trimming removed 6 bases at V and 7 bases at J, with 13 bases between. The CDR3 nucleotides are TGTGCCACCAGGGACGTCTTGGGGGAGCAGTACTTC. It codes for CATRDVLGEQYF.

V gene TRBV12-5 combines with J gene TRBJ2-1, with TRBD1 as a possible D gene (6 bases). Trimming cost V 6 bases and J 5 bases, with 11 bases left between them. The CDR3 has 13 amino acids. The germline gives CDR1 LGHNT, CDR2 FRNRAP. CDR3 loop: CASGRDTHNEQFF. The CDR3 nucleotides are TGTGCTAGTGGCCGGGACACCCACAATGAGCAGTTCTTC. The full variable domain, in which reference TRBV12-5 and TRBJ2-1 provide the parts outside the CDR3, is DARVTQTPRHKVTEMGQEVTMRCQPILGHNTVFWYRQTMMQGLELLAYFRNRAPLDDSGMPKDRFSAEMPDATLATLKIQPSEPRDSAVYFCASGRDTHNEQFFGPGTRLTVL.

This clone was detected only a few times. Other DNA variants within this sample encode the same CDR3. The CDR3 protein is CASSLFRDTQYF. DNA of the CDR3: TGTGCCAGCAGCTTATTCAGGGATACGCAGTATTTT. This chain links TRBV7-9 with TRBJ2-3, with unresolved D. CDR1 SEHNR and CDR2 FQNEAQ come from the germline V gene (reference sequence). This CDR3 is 12 amino acids long. The germline V and J ends were trimmed by 2 bases and 6 bases, with 6 bases remaining between them. Supplemented by reference TRBV7-9 and TRBJ2-3, the full variable domain reads DTGVSQNPRHKITKRGQNVTFRCDPISEHNRLYWYRQTLGQGPEFLTYFQNEAQLEKSRLLSDRFSAERPKGSFSTLEIQRTEQGDSAMYLCASSLFRDTQYFGPGTRLTVL.

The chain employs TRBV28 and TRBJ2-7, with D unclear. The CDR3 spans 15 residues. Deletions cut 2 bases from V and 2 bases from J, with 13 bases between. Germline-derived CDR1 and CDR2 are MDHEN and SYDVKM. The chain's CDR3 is CASSLGTDHAYEQYF. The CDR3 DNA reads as TGTGCCAGCAGTTTAGGAACGGACCATGCCTACGAGCAGTACTTC.

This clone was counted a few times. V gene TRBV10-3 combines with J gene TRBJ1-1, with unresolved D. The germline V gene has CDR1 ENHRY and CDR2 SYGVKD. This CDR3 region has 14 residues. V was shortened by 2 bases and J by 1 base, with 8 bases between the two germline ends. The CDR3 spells CAISEPATNTEAFF. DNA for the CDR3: TGTGCCATCAGTGAGCCAGCGACGAACACTGAAGCTTTCTTT.

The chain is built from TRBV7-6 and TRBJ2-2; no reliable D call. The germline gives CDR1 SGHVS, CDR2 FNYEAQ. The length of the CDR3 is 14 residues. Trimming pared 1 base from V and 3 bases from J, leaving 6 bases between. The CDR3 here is CASSLVADTGELFF. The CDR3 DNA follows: TGTGCCAGCAGCTTAGTGGCCGACACCGGGGAGCTGTTTTTT.

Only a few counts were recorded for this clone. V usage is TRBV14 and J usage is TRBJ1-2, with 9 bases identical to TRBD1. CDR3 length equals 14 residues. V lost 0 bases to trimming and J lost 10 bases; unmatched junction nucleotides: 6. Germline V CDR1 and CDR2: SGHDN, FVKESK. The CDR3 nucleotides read TGTGCCAGCAGCCAAGAACGACAGGGGGTGGACTACACCTTC. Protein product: CASSQERQGVDYTF. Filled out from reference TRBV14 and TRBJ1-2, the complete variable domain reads EAGVTQFPSHSVIEKGQTVTLRCDPISGHDNLYWYRRVMGKEIKFLLHFVKESKQDESGMPNNRFLAERTGGTYSTLKVQPAELEDSGVYFCASSQERQGVDYTFGSGTRLTVV.

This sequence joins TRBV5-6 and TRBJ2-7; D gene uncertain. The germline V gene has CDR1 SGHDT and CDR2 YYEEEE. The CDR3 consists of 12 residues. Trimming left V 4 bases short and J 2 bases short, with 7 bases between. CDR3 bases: TGTGCCAGCAGCGGAACGACCTACGAGCAGTACTTC. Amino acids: CASSGTTYEQYF.

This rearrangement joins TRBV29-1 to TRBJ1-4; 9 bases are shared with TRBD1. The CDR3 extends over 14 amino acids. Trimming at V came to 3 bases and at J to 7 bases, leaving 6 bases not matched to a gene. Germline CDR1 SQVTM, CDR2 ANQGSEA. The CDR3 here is CSVDPGTGFEKLFF. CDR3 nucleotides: TGCAGCGTTGACCCCGGGACAGGGTTTGAAAAACTGTTTTTT. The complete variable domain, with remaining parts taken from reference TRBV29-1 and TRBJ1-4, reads SAVISQKPSRDICQRGTSLTIQCQVDSQVTMMFWYRQQPGQSLTLIATANQGSEATYESGFVIDKFPISRPNLTFSTLTVSNMSPEDSSIYLCSVDPGTGFEKLFFGSGTQLSVL.

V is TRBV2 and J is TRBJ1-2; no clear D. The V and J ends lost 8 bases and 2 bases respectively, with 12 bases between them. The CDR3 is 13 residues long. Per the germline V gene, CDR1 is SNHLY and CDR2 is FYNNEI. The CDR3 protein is CASQKTENYGYTF. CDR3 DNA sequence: TGTGCCAGCCAGAAGACCGAGAACTATGGCTACACCTTC.

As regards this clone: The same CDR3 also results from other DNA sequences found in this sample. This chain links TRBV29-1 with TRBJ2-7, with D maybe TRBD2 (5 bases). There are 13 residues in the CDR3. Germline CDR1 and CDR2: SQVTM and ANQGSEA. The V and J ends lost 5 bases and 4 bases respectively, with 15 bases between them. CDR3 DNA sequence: TGCAGCGTTTTAGAGGGCGGCCCTTACGAGCAGTACTTC. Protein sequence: CSVLEGGPYEQYF.

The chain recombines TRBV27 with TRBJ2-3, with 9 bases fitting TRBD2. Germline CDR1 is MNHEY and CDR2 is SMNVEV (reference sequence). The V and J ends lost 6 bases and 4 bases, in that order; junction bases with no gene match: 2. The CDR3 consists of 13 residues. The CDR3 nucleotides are TGTGCCAGCAGCGGACTAGCGTCAGATACGCAGTATTTT. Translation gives CASSGLASDTQYF.

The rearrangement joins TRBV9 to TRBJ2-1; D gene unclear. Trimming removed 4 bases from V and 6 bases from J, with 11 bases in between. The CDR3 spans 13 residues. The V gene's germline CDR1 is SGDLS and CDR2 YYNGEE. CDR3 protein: CASSPNSVNEQFF. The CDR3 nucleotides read TGTGCCAGCAGCCCCAACAGCGTCAATGAGCAGTTCTTC.

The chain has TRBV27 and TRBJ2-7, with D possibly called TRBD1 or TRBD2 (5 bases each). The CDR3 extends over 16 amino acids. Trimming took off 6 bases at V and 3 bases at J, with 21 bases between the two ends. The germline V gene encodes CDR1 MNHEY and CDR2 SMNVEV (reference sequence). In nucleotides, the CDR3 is TGTGCCAGCAGGATCAGAGGGGCTAGTATTTTCTACGAGCAGTACTTC. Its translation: CASRIRGASIFYEQYF.

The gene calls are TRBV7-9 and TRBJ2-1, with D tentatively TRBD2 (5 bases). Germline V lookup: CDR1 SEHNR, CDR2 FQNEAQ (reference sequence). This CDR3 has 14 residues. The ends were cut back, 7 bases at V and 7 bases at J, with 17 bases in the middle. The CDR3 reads CASNGLTPRNEQFF. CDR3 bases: TGTGCCAGCAACGGACTCACCCCGAGGAATGAGCAGTTCTTC.